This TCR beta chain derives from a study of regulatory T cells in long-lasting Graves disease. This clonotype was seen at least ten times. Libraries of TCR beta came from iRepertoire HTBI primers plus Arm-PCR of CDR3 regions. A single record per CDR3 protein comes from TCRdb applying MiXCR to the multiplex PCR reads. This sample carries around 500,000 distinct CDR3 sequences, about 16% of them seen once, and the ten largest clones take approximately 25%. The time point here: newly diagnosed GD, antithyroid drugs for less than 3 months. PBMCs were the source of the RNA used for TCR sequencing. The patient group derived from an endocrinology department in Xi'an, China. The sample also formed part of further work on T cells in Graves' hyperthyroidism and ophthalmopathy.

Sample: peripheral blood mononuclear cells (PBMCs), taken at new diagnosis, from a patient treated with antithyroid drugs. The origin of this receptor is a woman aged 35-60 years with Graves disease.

CDR3 in DNA: TGTGCCAGCAGCTGGGACGGCGATCAGCCCCAGCATTTT. It specifies CASSWDGDQPQHF. The V call is TRBV3-1, the J call TRBJ1-5; tentatively, D is TRBD1 (5 bases). The germline V gene has CDR1 LGHDT and CDR2 YNNKEL (reference sequence). Between the trimmed V and J ends, which lost 5 bases and 5 bases, there was a span of 10 bases. This CDR3 spans 13 amino acids. The full variable domain, with the rest looked up from reference TRBV3-1 and TRBJ1-5, is DTAVSQTPKYLVTQMGNDKSIKCEQNLGHDTMYWYKQDSKKFLKIMFSYNNKELIINETVPNRFSPKSPDKAHLNLHINSLELGDSAVYFCASSWDGDQPQHFGDGTRLSIL.